The 23 T cell receptor beta chains listed next were all sequenced from one sample in a study of T cells in Graves' hyperthyroidism and ophthalmopathy. It was RNA transcripts that yielded the amplified TCR beta CDR3 regions. When the TCR CDR3 underwent first-round RT-PCR, the HTBI primer set was used. MiXCR, run by TCRdb on the multiplex PCR reads, gives a single entry per CDR3 protein. The table records 450,000 to 650,000 distinct CDR3 sequences, 20% of them present only once. The source material was blood. Source of these receptors: a man aged 18 to 35 with Graves' hyperthyroidism.

This clonotype was seen repeatedly, ten times or more. The chain employs TRBV6-2 or TRBV6-3 and TRBJ1-3; possible D gene TRBD1, 6 bases. CDR1 and CDR2 (germline): MNHEY, SVGEGT. This CDR3 is built from 19 residues. The V end was cut by 0 bases, the J end by 4 bases, with 22 bases between. CDR3 sequence: CASSYSPRGQPMGGNTIYF. The CDR3 DNA sequence: TGTGCCAGCAGTTACTCACCACGGGGGCAGCCTATGGGAGGAAACACCATATATTTT.

This clonotype occurred a few times. The chain couples TRBV29-1 to TRBJ2-7; D is unclear. The CDR3 sequence is 11 residues long. Germline CDR1 is SQVTM and CDR2 is ANQGSEA. V shed 6 bases and J shed 6 bases, with 12 bases lying between them. In DNA form, the CDR3 reads TGCAGCGTAAGGGCTGCTTCCGAGCAGTACTTC. It yields the protein CSVRAASEQYF.

Note on this clonotype: Its ends do not fully match the called genes, so a read error is possible. The chain combines TRBV20-1 with TRBJ2-7; 7 bases map to TRBD1. Germline V gene sequence: CDR1 DFQATT, CDR2 SNEGSKA (reference sequence). The CDR3 length is 14 residues. The chain's CDR3 is CSASSGQIPYEQDF. Written as DNA, the CDR3 is TGCAGTGCATCCTCGGGACAGATACCCTACGAGCAGGACTTC.

J is TRBJ2-6 and V is TRBV5-1; TRBD1 matches 7 bases. V trimming: 4 bases; J trimming: 8 bases; junction bases outside the gene matches: 12. Germline CDR1 and CDR2: SGHRS and YFSETQ. The CDR3 runs 16 residues. The CDR3 region is CASSTVDRAGTNVLTF. As DNA, the CDR3 is TGCGCCAGCAGCACCGTCGACAGGGCTGGAACCAACGTCCTGACTTTC.

This clonotype showed up just a few times. The genes are TRBV9 and TRBJ1-1; tentative D call: TRBD1 (6 bases). This CDR3 spans 15 amino acids. V lost 0 bases and J lost 8, with 17 bases in between. Germline V gene lookup returns CDR1 SGDLS and CDR2 YYNGEE. In DNA form, the CDR3 reads TGTGCCAGCAGCGTAGCCCCCGAGAGAGGGGGGGAAGCTTTCTTT. Translation gives CASSVAPERGGEAFF.

This clonotype has only a few counts. The V and J genes are TRBV2 and TRBJ2-2; 10 nucleotides agree with TRBD1. V was clipped by 6 bases and J by 5 bases; unmatched bases: 9. The CDR3 has 16 amino acids. The germline gives CDR1 SNHLY, CDR2 FYNNEI. CDR3 protein: CASRGRQGARTGELFF. The CDR3 DNA follows: TGTGCCAGCAGAGGTCGACAGGGGGCAAGAACCGGGGAGCTGTTTTTT.

V gene TRBV27 combines with J gene TRBJ1-6; the D is unclear. V was pared by 2 bases and J by 3 bases, with 11 bases between. Germline V gives CDR1 MNHEY, CDR2 SMNVEV (reference sequence). CDR3 length: 16 amino acids. The CDR3 region has the DNA TGTGCCAGCAGTTTACTAGCAGTTAACTATAATTCACCCCTCCACTTT. As protein: CASSLLAVNYNSPLHF.

This clonotype has at least ten counts. The J gene is TRBJ1-1, the V gene TRBV20-1; D is uncertain. CDR3 length: 13 residues. Trimming took 1 base from V and 2 from J, leaving 8 bases between them. Looked up from germline, CDR1 is DFQATT and CDR2 is SNEGSKA (reference sequence). The CDR3 sequence: CSARVHLNTEAFF. In nucleotides, the CDR3 is TGCAGTGCTAGAGTTCACCTAAACACTGAAGCTTTCTTT.

This clonotype appeared many times. The chain has TRBV4-2 and TRBJ1-2, with D possibly matching TRBD1 (5 bases). CDR1 is LGHNA, CDR2 YNFKEQ, per germline. V lost 3 bases, J lost 2 bases, and 25 bases lay in between. The CDR3 has 19 residues. The CDR3 sequence is CASSHKWIPGPEVNYGYTF. The CDR3, as DNA: TGTGCCAGCAGCCACAAATGGATCCCGGGGCCGGAGGTGAACTATGGCTACACCTTC.

This clonotype turned up a few times. The V and J genes are TRBV19 and TRBJ1-3; no clear D gene. The CDR3 covers 15 residues. With 6 bases removed from V and 0 bases from J, the gap between germline ends came to 12 bases. Germline CDR1 reads LNHDA; CDR2 reads SQIVND (reference sequence). CDR3 nucleotide sequence: TGTGCCAGTAGCCCCTGGCCGATCTCTGGAAACACCATATATTTT. Amino acids: CASSPWPISGNTIYF.

This clonotype showed up many times. The chain links TRBV5-1 to TRBJ1-2, with D maybe TRBD1 (6 bases). The CDR3 is 16 residues long. The V and J ends lost 1 base and 0 bases respectively, with 13 bases between them. Germline values: CDR1 SGHRS, CDR2 YFSETQ. The chain's CDR3 is CASSLRSDRANYGYTF. Written as DNA, the CDR3 is TGCGCCAGCAGCTTGCGCTCGGACAGAGCTAACTATGGCTACACCTTC.

This clonotype was seen many times. V is TRBV12-3 or TRBV12-4 and J is TRBJ1-5; no reliable D call. The CDR3 consists of 14 residues. V was cut by 1 base and J by 1 base, with 5 bases left in between. The CDR3 region is CASSLGKSNQPQHF. The CDR3 DNA reads as TGTGCCAGCAGTTTAGGGAAGAGCAATCAGCCCCAGCATTTT.

The genes are TRBV20-1 and TRBJ1-2, with D uncertain. CDR3 length: 13 residues. Germline assignment: CDR1 DFQATT and CDR2 SNEGSKA (reference sequence). V shed 4 bases and J shed 3 bases, with 12 bases lying between them. CDR3 coding DNA: TGCAGTGCTATTCCGGTGGATTACTATGGCTACACCTTC. It encodes CSAIPVDYYGYTF.

This clonotype has a count of ten or more. The rearrangement joins TRBV6-5 to TRBJ2-5, with D unresolved. The germline gives CDR1 MNHEY, CDR2 SVGAGI. There are 13 residues in the CDR3. The ends were cut back, 0 bases at V and 5 bases at J, with 7 bases in the middle. The CDR3 loop reads CASSYSGAETQYF. CDR3 DNA: TGTGCCAGCAGTTACTCGGGCGCGGAGACCCAGTACTTC.

The chain carries TRBV19 and TRBJ1-6; D gene unclear. This CDR3 region has 13 residues. V shed 5 bases and J shed 8 bases, with 10 bases lying between them. Germline V gives CDR1 LNHDA, CDR2 SQIVND (reference sequence). Written as DNA, the CDR3 is TGTGCCAGTAGTCCCGGAAGCTATTCACCCCTCCACTTT. It is translated as CASSPGSYSPLHF.

This chain connects TRBV19 to TRBJ1-1, with a tentative D call TRBD1 (6 bases). This CDR3 comprises 14 residues. Deletions cut 7 bases from V and 7 bases from J, with 19 bases between. Germline assignment: CDR1 LNHDA and CDR2 SQIVND (reference sequence). This CDR3 is CASKSLQGTSEAFF. CDR3 in DNA: TGTGCCAGTAAATCCCTTCAGGGGACCAGTGAAGCTTTCTTT.

This clonotype appeared many times. The chain's CDR3 is CASSRSTGGYEQYF. The CDR3 DNA reads as TGCGCCAGCAGTCGTTCTACAGGGGGCTACGAGCAGTACTTC. The genes are TRBV5-1 and TRBJ2-7; 8 positions agree with TRBD1. Trimming removed 5 bases from V and 3 bases from J; junction bases left unmatched: 7. CDR3 length equals 14 residues. Germline values: CDR1 SGHRS, CDR2 YFSETQ.

Comment on this clonotype: Since a much larger clone is just one base distant, this may be a read error. The chain uses TRBV12-3 or TRBV12-4 and TRBJ1-2, with 9 positions matching TRBD1. The CDR3 runs 14 residues. The V segment lost 10 bases and the J segment 5 bases; nucleotides outside the gene matches: 11. CDR3 coding DNA: TGTGCCATCAGCGGCGGACAGGGGAGATATGGCTACACCTTC. Amino acid sequence: CAISGGQGRYGYTF.

This clonotype was observed many times. The genes are TRBV6-1 and TRBJ1-5, with a tentative D call TRBD1 (5 bases). This CDR3 has 14 amino acids. Per germline, CDR1 MNHNS and CDR2 SASEGT. Between the trimmed V and J ends, which lost 2 bases and 4 bases, there was a span of 9 bases. The CDR3 spells CASSERAGNQPQHF. In DNA, the CDR3 is TGTGCCAGCAGTGAAAGGGCAGGGAATCAGCCCCAGCATTTT.

There are many counts of this clonotype. This chain connects TRBV5-1 to TRBJ2-7, with D possibly being TRBD1 or TRBD2 (5 bases each). Germline-derived CDR1 and CDR2 are SGHRS and YFSETQ. The V end lost 4 bases, the J end lost 2 bases, and 13 bases lay between the germline ends. This CDR3 is built from 14 residues. The CDR3 DNA reads as TGCGCCAGCAGCCTCGGGGACCCTCCCTACGAGCAGTACTTC. Translating gives CASSLGDPPYEQYF.

This clonotype was picked up a small number of times. The J gene is TRBJ2-1, the V gene TRBV27; D remains ambiguous. V gave up 8 bases and J gave up 5 bases, with 10 bases separating them. Germline loops: CDR1 MNHEY, CDR2 SMNVEV (reference sequence). The CDR3 contains 12 residues. CDR3 in amino acids: CASGWRDNEQFF. CDR3 sequence (DNA): TGTGCCAGCGGCTGGAGAGACAATGAGCAGTTCTTC.

With regard to this clonotype: This may stem from a read error, because a much larger clone lies one nucleotide away. The chain uses TRBV10-2 and TRBJ1-1, with D perhaps TRBD1 (5 bases). The CDR3 is 13 residues long. CDR1 WSHSY and CDR2 SAAADI come from the germline V gene. The chain's CDR3 is CVSHGTERNEAFF. The CDR3 DNA is TGCGTCAGCCACGGGACGGAGAGAAATGAAGCTTTCTTT.

This clonotype was recorded at least ten times. This chain uses TRBV5-1 with TRBJ1-1; D remains unclear. Germline V CDR1 and CDR2: SGHRS, YFSETQ. CDR3 length equals 11 residues. Trimming pared 6 bases from V and 8 bases from J, leaving 11 bases between. CDR3 protein: CASKGGIEAFF. The CDR3 region has the DNA TGCGCCAGCAAAGGAGGGATCGAAGCTTTCTTT.